One T cell receptor beta chain is described in this entry. These data are taken from a study of neoadjuvant anti-PD-1 for oral cavity cancer. The CDR3 extends over 13 amino acids. Germline CDR1 and CDR2: PRHDT and FYEKMQ (reference sequence). The V and J ends lost 0 bases and 10 bases respectively, with 13 bases between them. Clones were read by immunoSEQ multiplex PCR, and TCRdb kept only the in-frame ones, dropping some. Among about 16,000 clones listed, 55% to 65% were seen once. Stage II-IVA oral cavity squamous cell carcinoma was new and untreated by systemic or radiation therapy. The material was PBMCs, obtained before nivolumab (anti-PD-1) treatment. The origin of this receptor is a person between 40 and 79 years old with oral cavity squamous cell carcinoma. This chain links TRBV13 with TRBJ2-7; the D gene could be TRBD1 or TRBD2 (5 bases each). CDR3 in DNA: TGTGCCAGCAGCTTAGGGGGGGATCGGGGCCAGTACTTC. It is translated as CASSLGGDRGQYF.